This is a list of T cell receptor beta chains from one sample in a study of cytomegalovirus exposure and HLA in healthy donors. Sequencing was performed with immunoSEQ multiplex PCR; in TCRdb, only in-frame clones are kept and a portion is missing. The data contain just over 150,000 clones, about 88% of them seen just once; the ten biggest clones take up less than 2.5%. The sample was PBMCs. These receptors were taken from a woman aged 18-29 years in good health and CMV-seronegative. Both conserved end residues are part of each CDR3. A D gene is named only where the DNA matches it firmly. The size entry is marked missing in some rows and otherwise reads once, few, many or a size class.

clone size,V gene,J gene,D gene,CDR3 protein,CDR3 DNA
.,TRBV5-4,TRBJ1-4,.,CASSLAEGGVEKLFF,TGTGCCAGCAGCTTGGCGGAGGGGGGGGTTGAAAAACTGTTTTTT
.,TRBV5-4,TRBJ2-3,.,CASSRGRVYTDTQYF,TGTGCCAGCAGCCGCGGCAGGGTATACACAGATACGCAGTATTTT
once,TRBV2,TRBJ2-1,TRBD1,CASRDRRNEQFF,TGTGCCAGCAGGGACAGGCGCAATGAGCAGTTCTTC
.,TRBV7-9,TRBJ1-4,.,CASSPGLGNEKLFF,TGTGCCAGCAGCCCAGGGCTGGGGAATGAAAAACTGTTTTTT
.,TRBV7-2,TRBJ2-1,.,CASSQNNEQFF,TGTGCCAGCAGCCAGAACAATGAGCAGTTCTTC
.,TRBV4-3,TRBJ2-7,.,CASSPAQGIGQYF,TGCGCCAGCAGCCCCGCACAGGGAATCGGGCAGTACTTC
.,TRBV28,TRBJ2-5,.,CASSFTPLVAETQYF,TGTGCCAGCAGTTTTACTCCTCTGGTCGCGGAGACCCAGTACTTC
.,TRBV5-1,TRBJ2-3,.,CASSSRGPPGTDTQYF,TGCGCCAGCAGCTCACGGGGTCCCCCCGGCACAGATACGCAGTATTTT
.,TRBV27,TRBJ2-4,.,CASRQGSFNIQYF,TGTGCCAGCAGGCAGGGTTCCTTTAACATTCAGTACTTC
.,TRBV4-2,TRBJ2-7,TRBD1,CASSPRGQGTYEQYF,TGTGCCAGCAGCCCCAGGGGACAGGGGACCTACGAGCAGTACTTC
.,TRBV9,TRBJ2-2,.,CASSVESYVRNLPGELFF,TGTGCCAGCAGCGTAGAGAGTTACGTGCGAAACTTACCCGGGGAGCTGTTTTTT